Reported below is one T cell receptor (beta chain). Its antigen is unknown. The data originate from a study of post-analysis software for immune sequencing data. About the research overall: Included courses were relapsing-remitting and secondary progressive multiple sclerosis; progressive-relapsing multiple sclerosis was also included. Study-level points and caveats: The normalized Chao1 diversity of multiple sclerosis patients was significantly lower than that of controls. Strong same-batch co-clustering of samples appeared with F measure clustering. Patients showed TRBV5-6, TRBV5-1 and TRBV20-1 among a handful of TRBV segments more frequent than in controls.

This CDR3 spans 15 amino acids. CDR1 is MGHRA, CDR2 YSYEKL, per germline. V lost 7 bases and J 3 bases, leaving 17 bases between the germline ends. Tagging with unique molecular identifiers was a feature of the TCR beta cDNA libraries. T cells, roughly 1 to 10 million of them, yielded some 500,000 cDNA molecules. In TCRdb, the PCR reads were re-called with MiXCR into one record per CDR3 protein. The data show under 650,000 distinct CDR3 sequences, 44% seen once. The V gene is TRBV4-1, the J gene TRBJ2-3; the D gene is possibly TRBD1 (5 bases). Sequenced: blood. This TCR was sampled from a girl between 5 and 17 years old with multiple sclerosis. CDR3 nucleotides: TGCGCCAGCACTCCCCAGGGAACGCGTACAGATACGCAGTATTTT. Translation: CASTPQGTRTDTQYF.